This section outlines one T cell receptor beta chain sequence together with its context. There are 15 residues in the CDR3. Germline V gene lookup returns CDR1 LGHNA and CDR2 YSLEER. The ends were cut back, 2 bases at V and 5 bases at J, with 13 bases in the middle. Assay used: immunoSEQ multiplex PCR; TCRdb lists only in-frame clones, some missing. Of 60,000 to 70,000 clones listed, 75% to 80% were seen once; the top ten hold 50% to 55%. The data stem from a study of blood T cell repertoires in COVID-19. Study-level background: The cDNA or gDNA used as material had been derived from T cells, B-cell-depleted T cells, or PBMCs.

This chain links TRBV4-3 with TRBJ1-5, with D uncertain. The sequence derives from a woman older than 75 with acute or convalescent COVID-19. Sequences were obtained from peripheral blood. The CDR3 sequence: CASSQSRVPHQPQHF. Here the CDR3 DNA reads TGCGCCAGCAGCCAATCAAGAGTCCCCCATCAGCCCCAGCATTTT.